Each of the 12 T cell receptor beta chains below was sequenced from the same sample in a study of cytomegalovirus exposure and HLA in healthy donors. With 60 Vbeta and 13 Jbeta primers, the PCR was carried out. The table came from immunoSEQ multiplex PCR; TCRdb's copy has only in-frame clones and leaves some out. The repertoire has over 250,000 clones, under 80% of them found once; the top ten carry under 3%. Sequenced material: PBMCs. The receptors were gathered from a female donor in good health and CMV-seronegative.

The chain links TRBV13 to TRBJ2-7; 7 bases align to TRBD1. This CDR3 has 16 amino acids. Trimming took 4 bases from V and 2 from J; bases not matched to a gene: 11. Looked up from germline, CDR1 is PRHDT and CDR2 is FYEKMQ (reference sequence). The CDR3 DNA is TGTGCCAGCAGCTCAGACACCGAGACAGGGACCTACGAGCAGTACTTC. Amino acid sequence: CASSSDTETGTYEQYF.

DNA of the CDR3: TGTGCCAGCAGCTCCCTGGGAGCGGTGAGCTCCTACAATGAGCAGTTCTTC. Protein sequence: CASSSLGAVSSYNEQFF. The gene calls are TRBV5-4 and TRBJ2-1, with a tentative D call TRBD2 (5 bases). Trimming removed 3 bases from V and 0 bases from J, with 16 bases in between. Germline V lookup: CDR1 SGHNT, CDR2 YYREEE (reference sequence). The length of the CDR3 is 17 residues.

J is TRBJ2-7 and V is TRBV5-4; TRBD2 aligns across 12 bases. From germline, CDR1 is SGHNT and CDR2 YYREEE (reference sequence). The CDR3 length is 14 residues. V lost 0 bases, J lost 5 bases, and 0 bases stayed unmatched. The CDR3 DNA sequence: TGTGCCAGCAGCTTGGGGACTAGCGGGAACGAGCAGTACTTC. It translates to CASSLGTSGNEQYF.

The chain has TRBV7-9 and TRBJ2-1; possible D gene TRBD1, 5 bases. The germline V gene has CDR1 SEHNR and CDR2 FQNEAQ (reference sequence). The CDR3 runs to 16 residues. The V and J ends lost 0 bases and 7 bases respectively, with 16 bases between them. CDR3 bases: TGTGCCAGCAGCTTAGCGGGGAACAGGCAGACAAATGAGCAGTTCTTC. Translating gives CASSLAGNRQTNEQFF.

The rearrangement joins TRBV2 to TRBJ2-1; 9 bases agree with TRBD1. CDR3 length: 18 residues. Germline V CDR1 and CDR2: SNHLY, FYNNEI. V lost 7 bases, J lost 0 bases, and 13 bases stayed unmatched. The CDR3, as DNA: TGTGCCAGCACTGACAGGGGGTTATACTCTAGCTCCTACAATGAGCAGTTCTTC. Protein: CASTDRGLYSSSYNEQFF. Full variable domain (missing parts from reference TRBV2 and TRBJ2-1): EPEVTQTPSHQVTQMGQEVILRCVPISNHLYFYWYRQILGQKVEFLVSFYNNEISEKSEIFDDQFSVERPDGSNFTLKIRSTKLEDSAMYFCASTDRGLYSSSYNEQFFGPGTRLTVL.

CDR3 in DNA: TGCGCCAGCAGCTTGGGTCCGGGAGGCTCCTACAATGAGCAGTTCTTC. This gives the protein CASSLGPGGSYNEQFF. The genes are TRBV5-1 and TRBJ2-1; 7 nucleotides align to TRBD2. The CDR3 contains 16 residues. The V gene end was trimmed by 0 bases and the J gene end by 0 bases; junction bases not matched to a gene: 3. The germline V gene encodes CDR1 SGHRS and CDR2 YFSETQ.

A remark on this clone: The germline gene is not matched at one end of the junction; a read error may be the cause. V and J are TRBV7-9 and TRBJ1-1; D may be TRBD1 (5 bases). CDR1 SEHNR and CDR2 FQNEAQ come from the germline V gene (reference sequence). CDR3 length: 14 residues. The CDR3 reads CSSSSHRGGTEAFF. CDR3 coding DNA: TGTTCCAGCAGCTCTCACCGGGGGGGCACTGAAGCTTTCTTT.

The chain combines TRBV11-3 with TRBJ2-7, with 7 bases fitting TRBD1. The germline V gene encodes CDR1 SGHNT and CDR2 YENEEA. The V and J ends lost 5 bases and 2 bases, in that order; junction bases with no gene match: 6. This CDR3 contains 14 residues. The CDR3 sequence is CASSLRDSTYEQYF. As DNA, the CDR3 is TGTGCCAGCAGCCTACGGGACAGCACCTACGAGCAGTACTTC. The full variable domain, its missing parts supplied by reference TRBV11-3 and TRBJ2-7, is EAGVVQSPRYKIIEKKQPVAFWCNPISGHNTLYWYLQNLGQGPELLIRYENEEAVDDSQLPKDRFSAERLKGVDSTLKIQPAELGDSAVYLCASSLRDSTYEQYFGPGTRLTVT.

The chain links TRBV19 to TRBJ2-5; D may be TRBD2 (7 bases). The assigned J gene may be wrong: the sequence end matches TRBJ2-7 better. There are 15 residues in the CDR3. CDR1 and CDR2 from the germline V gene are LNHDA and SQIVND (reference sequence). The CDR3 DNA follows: TGTGCCAGTAGTATAGTCGCGGGGGCTGACCACGAGCAGTACTTC. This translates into CASSIVAGADHEQYF.

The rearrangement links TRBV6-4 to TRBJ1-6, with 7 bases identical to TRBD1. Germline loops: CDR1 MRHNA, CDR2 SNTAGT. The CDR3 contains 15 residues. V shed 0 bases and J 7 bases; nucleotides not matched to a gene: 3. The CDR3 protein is CASSDSSGGNSPLHF. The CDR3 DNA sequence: TGTGCCAGCAGTGACTCCTCAGGGGGGAATTCACCCCTCCACTTT.

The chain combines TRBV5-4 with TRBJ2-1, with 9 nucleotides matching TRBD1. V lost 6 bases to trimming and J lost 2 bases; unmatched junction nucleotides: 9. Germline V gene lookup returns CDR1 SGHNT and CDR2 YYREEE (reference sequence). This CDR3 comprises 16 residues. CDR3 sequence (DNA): TGTGCCAGCACCACGGAGGGGACAGGGACCTACAATGAGCAGTTCTTC. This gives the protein CASTTEGTGTYNEQFF.

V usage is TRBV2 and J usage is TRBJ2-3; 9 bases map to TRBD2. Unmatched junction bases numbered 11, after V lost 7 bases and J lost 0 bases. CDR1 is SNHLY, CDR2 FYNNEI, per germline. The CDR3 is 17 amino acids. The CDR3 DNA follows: TGTGCCAGCACCCCCACTGGGCTAGCGGGAAGCACAGATACGCAGTATTTT. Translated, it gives CASTPTGLAGSTDTQYF.